A single sample is the source of the 22 T cell receptor beta chains below, sequenced in a study of blood T cell repertoires in COVID-19. Some clones are missing from TCRdb's copy, which holds only in-frame ones; the method was immunoSEQ multiplex PCR. Of more than 400,000 clones listed, 87% are singletons. Sample: PBMCs or T cells enriched from blood (not recorded which). These receptors came from a young woman who had recovered from COVID-19.

This clone was observed a single time. This chain connects TRBV11-2 to TRBJ2-3, with 8 bases identical to TRBD2. Germline V gene sequence: CDR1 SGHAT, CDR2 FQNNGV. V lost 5 bases, J lost 2 bases, and 12 bases stayed unmatched. The CDR3 contains 17 residues. CDR3 loop: CASSPDAAGGNTDTQYF. For the CDR3, the DNA is TGTGCCAGCAGCCCAGACGCGGCGGGGGGAAACACAGATACGCAGTATTTT.

V and J are TRBV10-3 and TRBJ2-3; 11 bases are a match to TRBD2. The germline CDR1 and CDR2 sequences are ENHRY and SYGVKD. Trimming at V came to 4 bases and at J to 4 bases, leaving 4 bases not matched to a gene. This CDR3 region has 15 residues. In DNA form, the CDR3 reads TGTGCCATCAGTGTAGCGGGGGGGCCCCCAGATACGCAGTATTTT. Translation gives CAISVAGGPPDTQYF.

The genes are TRBV6-5 and TRBJ2-7, with D unresolved. Germline V gene lookup returns CDR1 MNHEY and CDR2 SVGAGI. The V gene lost 0 bases and the J gene lost 6 bases, with 9 bases spanning the gap. The CDR3 has 13 amino acids. In DNA form, the CDR3 reads TGTGCCAGCAGTTACTCGACTTTAAGCGAGCAGTACTTC. As protein: CASSYSTLSEQYF.

The rearrangement joins TRBV15 to TRBJ1-6; 7 bases are shared with TRBD1. Germline V lookup: CDR1 LNHNV, CDR2 YYDKDF (reference sequence). There are 16 residues in the CDR3. The V gene end was trimmed by 5 bases and the J gene end by 2 bases; junction bases not matched to a gene: 6. The CDR3 reads CATSVDRETYNSPLHF. CDR3 coding DNA: TGTGCCACCAGCGTCGACAGGGAAACCTATAATTCACCCCTCCACTTT.

The chain links TRBV7-2 to TRBJ2-7; 11 positions agree with TRBD2. This CDR3 has 15 residues. Germline trimming cut 3 bases from V and 2 bases from J; bases unmatched to any gene: 3. Looked up from germline, CDR1 is SGHTA and CDR2 is FQGNSA. Here the CDR3 DNA reads TGTGCCAGCAGCTTTAGTAGCGGGGGGGCCTACGAGCAGTACTTC. Translating it yields CASSFSSGGAYEQYF.

The chain uses TRBV27 and TRBJ1-2; D may be TRBD1 (5 bases). CDR1 MNHEY and CDR2 SMNVEV come from the germline V gene (reference sequence). V lost 3 bases to trimming and J lost 2 bases, with 16 bases between them. The CDR3 is 16 residues long. The chain's CDR3 is CASSFSPPTANYGYTF. The CDR3, as DNA: TGTGCCAGCAGTTTTTCGCCTCCGACAGCAAACTATGGCTACACCTTC.

The rearrangement uses TRBV19 and TRBJ2-2; 10 nucleotides align to TRBD2. CDR3 length: 16 residues. V was pared by 1 base and J by 5 bases, with 4 bases of the junction left unmatched. Germline V gene data show CDR1 as LNHDA and CDR2 as SQIVND (reference sequence). In DNA, the CDR3 is TGTGCCAGTAGTATAGGAACTAGCGGGGCAACCGGGGAGCTGTTTTTT. It yields the protein CASSIGTSGATGELFF.

The gene calls are TRBV18 and TRBJ1-4; a weak D match, TRBD1 (5 bases). The CDR3 spans 13 residues. Germline values: CDR1 KGHSH, CDR2 LQKENI. V shed 9 bases and J shed 5 bases, with 13 bases lying between them. The CDR3 loop reads CASTRGANEKLFF. The CDR3 DNA reads TGTGCCAGTACCCGCGGGGCGAATGAAAAACTGTTTTTT.

The CDR3 region is CASSSAGGLKDEQFF. For the CDR3, the DNA is TGTGCCAGCAGCTCGGCGGGGGGGCTTAAAGATGAGCAGTTCTTC. V and J are TRBV13 and TRBJ2-1, with 9 bases lining up with TRBD2. With 4 bases clipped from V and 8 bases from J, the junction kept 9 bases outside the gene matches. Germline CDR1 PRHDT, CDR2 FYEKMQ (reference sequence). The CDR3 is 15 residues long.

This clone came up once. The chain uses TRBV28 and TRBJ2-4; weak D call: TRBD1 (7 bases). V was shortened by 5 bases and J by 0 bases, with 11 bases between the two germline ends. The CDR3 spans 15 residues. Per the germline V gene, CDR1 is MDHEN and CDR2 is SYDVKM. The CDR3 DNA is TGTGCCAGCAGTACAGGGGAGGTAGCCAAAAACATTCAGTACTTC. Its translation: CASSTGEVAKNIQYF.

The rearrangement links TRBV5-1 to TRBJ1-1, with 7 bases lining up with TRBD1. V dropped 7 bases and J dropped 1; count of bases not matched to a gene: 4. The CDR3 is 13 residues long. Germline lookup yields CDR1 SGHRS and CDR2 YFSETQ. The CDR3 coding sequence is TGCGCCAGCGCCTGGGACAGGAACACTGAAGCTTTCTTT. Residues: CASAWDRNTEAFF.

The rearrangement uses TRBV14 and TRBJ1-6; TRBD1 might be the D (5 bases). Germline loops: CDR1 SGHDN, CDR2 FVKESK. Trimming took 0 bases from V and 10 from J, leaving 16 bases between them. The CDR3 is made up of 16 amino acids. The CDR3 loop reads CASSQDLPGTNSPLHF. CDR3 in DNA: TGTGCCAGCAGCCAAGATCTTCCAGGGACTAACTCACCCCTCCACTTT.

This chain links TRBV3-1 (or the pseudogene TRBV3-2) with TRBJ2-7, with D maybe TRBD1 (7 bases). V lost 1 base and J 6 bases, leaving 10 bases between the germline ends. The germline CDR1 and CDR2 sequences are LGHDT and YNNKEL (reference sequence). The CDR3 covers 13 residues. The CDR3 loop reads CASSQGQGGEQYF. Here the CDR3 DNA reads TGTGCCAGCAGCCAAGGGCAGGGGGGCGAGCAGTACTTC.

This chain uses TRBV5-8 with TRBJ2-2; D uncertain. This CDR3 contains 13 residues. The ends were cut back, 3 bases at V and 5 bases at J, with 8 bases in the middle. CDR1 and CDR2 (germline): SGHTS, YDEGEE. DNA for the CDR3: TGTGCCAGCAGCTCCTACTGGACCGGGGAGCTGTTTTTT. This gives the protein CASSSYWTGELFF.

J is TRBJ1-1 and V is TRBV2; D unclear. The germline V gene has CDR1 SNHLY and CDR2 FYNNEI. V was trimmed by 5 bases and J by 6 bases, leaving 4 bases between them. The CDR3 is made up of 10 amino acids. CDR3 residues: CASSLAEAFF. The DNA of the CDR3 is TGTGCCAGCAGTCTCGCTGAAGCTTTCTTT.

The chain employs TRBV27 and TRBJ1-4; 7 bases are a match to TRBD1. Germline trimming cut 5 bases from V and 8 bases from J; bases unmatched to any gene: 14. The length of the CDR3 is 16 residues. From germline, CDR1 is MNHEY and CDR2 SMNVEV (reference sequence). In nucleotides, the CDR3 is TGTGCCAGCAGTCGACAGGGAAGCGGGTCGGTGGAAAAACTGTTTTTT. This codes for CASSRQGSGSVEKLFF.

DNA for the CDR3: TGTGCCAGCTCACCGGACAGGGTGGGTGCAGATACGCAGTATTTT. It specifies CASSPDRVGADTQYF. This rearrangement joins TRBV18 to TRBJ2-3; TRBD1 matches 8 bases. Germline CDR1 and CDR2: KGHSH and LQKENI. V lost 3 bases and J lost 4; bases outside the gene matches: 6. The CDR3 is 15 residues long.

The chain couples TRBV6-1 to TRBJ1-2, with TRBD1 identical over 9 bases. Germline CDR1 MNHNS, CDR2 SASEGT. Unmatched junction bases numbered 13, after V lost 4 bases and J lost 7 bases. This CDR3 spans 16 amino acids. The CDR3 DNA is TGTGCCAGCAGTGGGCCGGCCCGGGACAGGGAATCTGGCTACACCTTC. It translates to CASSGPARDRESGYTF.

This chain connects TRBV11-2 to TRBJ2-3; 7 nucleotides match TRBD2. Germline values: CDR1 SGHAT, CDR2 FQNNGV. After removal of 6 bases from V and 4 bases from J, the junction contained 10 bases not matched to a gene. CDR3 length equals 15 residues. The CDR3 DNA is TGTGCCAGCAGGCGGAGCGGGGTAGATGCAGATACGCAGTATTTT. It translates to CASRRSGVDADTQYF.

This chain connects TRBV5-1 to TRBJ2-2; the D gene is possibly TRBD2 (7 bases). The CDR3 length is 15 residues. Trimming took 6 bases from V and 6 from J, leaving 18 bases between them. The germline V gene has CDR1 SGHRS and CDR2 YFSETQ. The chain's CDR3 is CASTWGGEAPGELFF. In DNA form, the CDR3 reads TGCGCCAGCACGTGGGGGGGCGAGGCCCCCGGGGAGCTGTTTTTT. The full variable domain, in which reference TRBV5-1 and TRBJ2-2 provide the parts outside the CDR3, is KAGVTQTPRYLIKTRGQQVTLSCSPISGHRSVSWYQQTPGQGLQFLFEYFSETQRNKGNFPGRFSGRQFSNSRSEMNVSTLELGDSALYLCASTWGGEAPGELFFGEGSRLTVL.

The chain links TRBV7-9 to TRBJ1-1; D remains unclear. The CDR3 spans 14 residues. The germline V and J ends were trimmed by 2 bases and 0 bases, with 7 bases remaining between them. Germline V lookup: CDR1 SEHNR, CDR2 FQNEAQ (reference sequence). The CDR3 DNA is TGTGCCAGCAGCTTACCGGGGTTGAACACTGAAGCTTTCTTT. This gives the protein CASSLPGLNTEAFF.

With regard to this clone: This same CDR3 is encoded by further DNA sequences in the sample. The V call is TRBV3-1 (or the pseudogene TRBV3-2), the J call TRBJ1-6; D possibly corresponds to TRBD1 (5 bases). The CDR3 consists of 13 residues. The V gene lost 0 bases and the J gene lost 9 bases, with 6 bases spanning the gap. Germline V lookup: CDR1 LGHDT, CDR2 YNNKEL (reference sequence). The DNA of the CDR3 is TGTGCCAGCAGCCAAGATAGGGGTTCACCCCTCCACTTT. This gives the protein CASSQDRGSPLHF.